The 25 T cell receptor beta chains listed next were all sequenced from one sample in a study of OX40 agonist ivuxolimab in advanced cancers. This table comes from immunoSEQ multiplex PCR, and its TCRdb copy is limited to in-frame clones, with some not included. This table holds approximately 9,800 clones, about three quarters found once. The sequenced sample was CD4+ or CD8+ T cells sorted from blood, obtained in a trial of the OX40 agonist ivuxolimab. All receptors derive from an adult with an advanced solid tumor such as melanoma, head and neck, liver or kidney cancer.

J is TRBJ2-7 and V is TRBV10-2; 9 bases align to TRBD1. CDR1 and CDR2 (germline): WSHSY, SAAADI. The CDR3 spans 13 residues. Trimming cost V 7 bases and J 3 bases; bases outside gene matches: 4. This CDR3 reads CASNPGQGYEQYF. In DNA form, the CDR3 reads TGCGCCAGCAACCCGGGACAGGGCTACGAGCAGTACTTC.

The rearrangement uses TRBV20-1 and TRBJ2-7, with TRBD1 as a possible D gene (5 bases). Trimming took 5 bases from V and 0 from J, leaving 5 bases between them. This CDR3 is built from 11 residues. Germline loops: CDR1 DFQATT, CDR2 SNEGSKA (reference sequence). This CDR3 is CSAGASYEQYF. Written as DNA, the CDR3 is TGCAGTGCTGGGGCCTCCTACGAGCAGTACTTC.

Notes on this clone: The same CDR3 can be traced to other DNA sequences in this sample. This rearrangement joins TRBV7-3 to TRBJ2-1; D perhaps matches TRBD1 (7 bases). Germline V gene lookup returns CDR1 SGHTA and CDR2 FQGTGA. This CDR3 is built from 12 residues. V was trimmed by 5 bases and J by 7 bases, leaving 9 bases between them. The CDR3 nucleotides read TGTGCCAGCAGCCCAGGGGGGAATGAGCAGTTCTTC. The encoded protein is CASSPGGNEQFF.

This clone was found once. The chain is built from TRBV6-5 and TRBJ2-1; the D gene is possibly TRBD1 (6 bases). Per germline, CDR1 MNHEY and CDR2 SVGAGI. Between the trimmed V and J ends, which lost 5 bases and 10 bases, there was a span of 15 bases. The CDR3 is 13 residues long. The CDR3 here is CASSPEGVGEQFF. The DNA of the CDR3 is TGTGCCAGCAGTCCCGAGGGGGTTGGGGAGCAGTTCTTC.

This chain joins TRBV29-1 and TRBJ2-7, with TRBD2 as a possible D gene (6 bases). Germline CDR1 reads SQVTM; CDR2 reads ANQGSEA. The CDR3 has 16 amino acids. Trimming pared 7 bases from V and 3 bases from J, leaving 25 bases between. The DNA for the CDR3 is TGCAGCGCAGCGGAGGGTGAATCGGAGACATACTACGAGCAGTACTTC. As protein: CSAAEGESETYYEQYF.

V is TRBV19 and J is TRBJ1-4, with D uncertain. Trimming took 6 bases from V and 2 from J, leaving 10 bases between them. The CDR3 runs 14 residues. Germline V CDR1 and CDR2: LNHDA, SQIVND (reference sequence). CDR3 in DNA: TGTGCCAGTAGCCCAAGGACTACTAATGAAAAACTGTTTTTT. Encoded protein: CASSPRTTNEKLFF.

The genes are TRBV4-2 and TRBJ2-3, with TRBD1 identical over 7 bases. J lost 5 bases, V lost 0 bases, and 14 bases had no gene match. Germline CDR1 LGHNA, CDR2 YNFKEQ. There are 18 residues in the CDR3. The chain's CDR3 is CASSQELLQGTVGDTQYF. CDR3 in DNA: TGTGCCAGCAGCCAAGAATTATTACAGGGGACCGTTGGAGATACGCAGTATTTT.

The chain uses TRBV11-1 and TRBJ2-7; D might be TRBD2 (6 bases). From germline, CDR1 is SGHAT and CDR2 FQDESV (reference sequence). The CDR3 has 14 residues. V lost 4 bases and J 2 bases, leaving 12 bases between the germline ends. The CDR3: CASSYLGRTYEQYF. DNA for the CDR3: TGTGCCAGCAGCTATTTGGGGAGGACCTACGAGCAGTACTTC.

This clone was seen only once. The chain uses TRBV28 and TRBJ2-7; D is ambiguous. The CDR3 sequence is 15 residues long. The germline V gene encodes CDR1 MDHEN and CDR2 SYDVKM. Trimming removed 7 bases from V and 0 bases from J, with 16 bases in between. The CDR3: CASNTRILSSYEQYF. As DNA, the CDR3 is TGTGCCAGCAATACCAGGATTCTTAGCTCCTACGAGCAGTACTTC.

The rearrangement joins TRBV14 to TRBJ2-3; D possibly corresponds to TRBD2 (5 bases). The germline V and J ends were trimmed by 4 bases and 3 bases, with 17 bases remaining between them. The germline gives CDR1 SGHDN, CDR2 FVKESK. The CDR3 spans 16 residues. The CDR3 DNA follows: TGTGCCAGCAGCCTCCGAGAAAGAGAGCGGACAGATACGCAGTATTTT. Translated: CASSLRERERTDTQYF. Full variable domain (remainder filled in from reference TRBV14 and TRBJ2-3): EAGVTQFPSHSVIEKGQTVTLRCDPISGHDNLYWYRRVMGKEIKFLLHFVKESKQDESGMPNNRFLAERTGGTYSTLKVQPAELEDSGVYFCASSLRERERTDTQYFGPGTRLTVL.

The chain is built from TRBV2 and TRBJ2-5; D is possibly TRBD2 (6 bases). Looked up from germline, CDR1 is SNHLY and CDR2 is FYNNEI. The CDR3 is 15 amino acids. Trimming stripped 3 bases from V and 0 bases from J, with 11 bases between. CDR3 DNA sequence: TGTGCCAGCAGTGAGGCTAGCGCCAACCAAGAGACCCAGTACTTC. The encoded protein is CASSEASANQETQYF.

The chain joins TRBV6-1 to TRBJ2-5; D may be TRBD1 (6 bases). Between the trimmed V and J ends, which lost 1 base and 5 bases, there was a span of 11 bases. Germline V gene sequence: CDR1 MNHNS, CDR2 SASEGT. The CDR3 extends over 14 amino acids. The DNA of the CDR3 is TGTGCCAGCAGTGAAGGTGGGGGCGCGGAGACCCAGTACTTC. This sequence encodes CASSEGGGAETQYF.

The genes are TRBV7-8 and TRBJ1-5; TRBD1 might be the D (5 bases). Per germline, CDR1 SGHVS and CDR2 FQNEAQ. CDR3 length equals 13 residues. Trimming stripped 6 bases from V and 2 bases from J, with 8 bases between. The CDR3 sequence: CASSWDRNQPQHF. CDR3 in DNA: TGTGCCAGCAGTTGGGACCGCAATCAGCCCCAGCATTTT.

This rearrangement joins TRBV7-9 to TRBJ1-2; 9 bases agree with TRBD1. Germline V lookup: CDR1 SEHNR, CDR2 FQNEAQ (reference sequence). V dropped 4 bases and J dropped 4; count of bases not matched to a gene: 10. There are 16 residues in the CDR3. The CDR3 region has the DNA TGTGCCAGCAGCTCCCAACAGGGGGCTCCGATCTATGGCTACACCTTC. As protein: CASSSQQGAPIYGYTF.

The gene calls are TRBV9 and TRBJ2-2; 8 nucleotides match TRBD2. V lost 5 bases to trimming and J lost 7 bases; unmatched junction nucleotides: 7. The CDR3 loop spans 14 amino acids. Germline V gene lookup returns CDR1 SGDLS and CDR2 YYNGEE. For the CDR3, the DNA is TGTGCCAGCAGGACCGTAGCGGGGTACGGGGAGCTGTTTTTT. This gives the protein CASRTVAGYGELFF.

V and J are TRBV27 and TRBJ1-5; D remains ambiguous. The V end was cut by 6 bases, the J end by 2 bases, with 8 bases between. The germline V gene has CDR1 MNHEY and CDR2 SMNVEV (reference sequence). CDR3 length equals 13 residues. The CDR3 loop is CASSFGGNQPQHF. The CDR3 DNA sequence: TGTGCCAGCAGCTTCGGGGGCAATCAGCCCCAGCATTTT.

V gene TRBV7-2 combines with J gene TRBJ1-2; 7 positions match TRBD1. The germline gives CDR1 SGHTA, CDR2 FQGNSA. This CDR3 has 14 amino acids. V gave up 4 bases and J gave up 4 bases; unmatched junction bases: 6. The CDR3 nucleotides are TGTGCCAGCAGCTCAGGGGGAGCCCTCTATGGCTACACCTTC. It specifies CASSSGGALYGYTF.

This rearrangement joins TRBV28 to TRBJ2-7; tentative D call: TRBD2 (5 bases). The CDR3 is made up of 14 amino acids. Germline V gene data show CDR1 as MDHEN and CDR2 as SYDVKM. Trimming took 5 bases from V and 2 from J, leaving 13 bases between them. The CDR3 bases are TGTGCCAGCAGTAAACCGGGAAATCCCTACGAGCAGTACTTC. Protein sequence: CASSKPGNPYEQYF.

The chain has TRBV6-5 and TRBJ1-5; D is unclear. V was clipped by 6 bases and J by 7 bases, with 13 bases between them. From germline, CDR1 is MNHEY and CDR2 SVGAGI. The CDR3 has 13 amino acids. CDR3 in amino acids: CASSTMGNQPQHF. The DNA of the CDR3 is TGTGCCAGCAGCACTATGGGAAACCAGCCCCAGCATTTT.

The chain is built from TRBV5-1 and TRBJ2-1; 8 bases match TRBD1. The V gene end was trimmed by 1 base and the J gene end by 10 bases; junction bases not matched to a gene: 7. The germline V gene has CDR1 SGHRS and CDR2 YFSETQ. This CDR3 is built from 14 residues. CDR3 protein: CASSLMIRTGEQFF. The CDR3 DNA sequence: TGCGCCAGCAGCTTGATGATACGGACAGGGGAGCAGTTCTTC.

V usage is TRBV19 and J usage is TRBJ1-1, with D unresolved. The V gene lost 5 bases and the J gene lost 4 bases, with 5 bases spanning the gap. From germline, CDR1 is LNHDA and CDR2 SQIVND (reference sequence). This CDR3 is 11 amino acids long. The CDR3 sequence: CASSGFTEAFF. The CDR3 DNA reads as TGTGCCAGTAGTGGGTTCACTGAAGCTTTCTTT.

The J gene is TRBJ1-1, the V gene TRBV19, with unresolved D. The CDR3 length is 14 residues. The germline V gene has CDR1 LNHDA and CDR2 SQIVND (reference sequence). V gave up 1 base and J gave up 1 base, with 7 bases separating them. CDR3 bases: TGTGCCAGTAGTATAGCGCCGACGAACACTGAAGCTTTCTTT. Protein sequence: CASSIAPTNTEAFF.

The genes are TRBV4-1 and TRBJ2-7, with TRBD1 matching 7 bases. Trimming took 1 base from V and 12 from J; bases not matched to a gene: 12. CDR3 length equals 14 residues. Germline CDR1 is MGHRA and CDR2 is YSYEKL. CDR3 sequence: CASSQGTGPELGYF. The DNA of the CDR3 is TGCGCCAGCAGCCAAGGGACAGGACCCGAGTTAGGGTACTTC.

The chain recombines TRBV6-5 with TRBJ2-7, with 9 bases matching TRBD1. This CDR3 region has 15 residues. Per the germline V gene, CDR1 is MNHEY and CDR2 is SVGAGI. V shed 2 bases and J 2 bases; nucleotides not matched to a gene: 4. In DNA, the CDR3 is TGTGCCAGCAGTTACAAAACAGGGGGCCCCTACGAGCAGTACTTC. This encodes CASSYKTGGPYEQYF.

The J gene is TRBJ1-1, the V gene TRBV11-1, with no clear D. With 0 bases removed from V and 13 bases from J, the gap between germline ends came to 18 bases. CDR1 SGHAT and CDR2 FQDESV come from the germline V gene (reference sequence). CDR3 size: 14 residues. The CDR3 coding sequence is TGTGCCAGCAGCTTAGCGGATGCCACCCTTGAGGGTTTCTTT. Its translation is CASSLADATLEGFF.